Following are 5 T cell receptor beta chains from one sample sequenced in a study of monozygotic twins with inflammatory bowel disease. TCRdb reworked the 5' RACE reads into one entry per CDR3 protein, no DNA. The sample table includes about 380,000 distinct CDR3 sequences. The specimen was blood. Receptor source: a human donor with ulcerative colitis or Crohn's disease, or a healthy co-twin of an affected twin (not recorded which).

The genes are TRBV7-2 and TRBJ1-5; TCRdb outputs TRBD1, but without DNA this stays unchecked. CDR1 is SGHTA and CDR2 is FQGNSA in the germline V gene. The CDR3 loop spans 15 amino acids. This CDR3 reads CASSPRQGVNQPQHF.

This chain uses TRBV5-1 with TRBJ1-3; the D call of TRBD1 rests on TCRdb alone, since no DNA is present to check it. The germline V gene has CDR1 SGHRS and CDR2 YFSETQ. This CDR3 comprises 18 residues. This chain's CDR3 is CASSLGTGWTLSGNTIYF.

The chain recombines TRBV4-3 with TRBJ1-1; TCRdb outputs TRBD1, but without DNA this stays unchecked. The CDR3 totals 14 residues. Germline lookup yields CDR1 LGHNA and CDR2 YSLEER. The CDR3 loop is CASSQGQVYTEAFF.

The V and J genes are TRBV18 and TRBJ2-1; as DNA is missing, the TRBD1 call by TCRdb cannot be tested. In germline, CDR1 is KGHSH, CDR2 LQKENI. The CDR3 sequence is 14 residues long. The CDR3 sequence: CASSPQTGLNEQFF.

CDR3 amino acids: CASSLGRRDRRTYEQYF. V and J are TRBV5-1 and TRBJ2-7; absent DNA, TCRdb's TRBD1 call cannot be checked. The CDR3 extends over 17 amino acids. Germline V gene data show CDR1 as SGHRS and CDR2 as YFSETQ.